This T cell receptor (beta chain) was documented in a study of CD8+ T cells in alopecia areata. This clone was seen only a few times. Following RNA extraction, reverse transcription yielded cDNA that acted as the sequencing template. Clones were sequenced by immunoSEQ multiplex PCR, and TCRdb holds only the in-frame ones, with some missing. The table lists 150,000 or so clones, 45% to 60% of them singletons, with more than 6.5% in the top ten. The ends were cut back, 3 bases at V and 2 bases at J, with 5 bases in the middle. The CDR3 sequence is 11 residues long. Germline V gene lookup returns CDR1 DFQATT and CDR2 SNEGSKA (reference sequence).

This clonotype was obtained from a human donor with alopecia areata. The specimen was CD4+ T cells sorted from blood. The V and J genes are TRBV20-1 and TRBJ2-7, with D uncertain. DNA of the CDR3: TGCAGTGCTAGGGGGACCTACGAGCAGTACTTC. Amino acids: CSARGTYEQYF.